Below are 26 T cell receptor beta chains sequenced from a single sample in a study of technical replicates of blood from several donors. Only in-frame clones appear in the TCRdb table, and some are missing; sequencing was by immunoSEQ multiplex PCR. The sample holds 70,000 to 85,000 clones, almost 98% seen once. Sequencing input: T cells isolated from PBMCs. These receptors originate from a human donor in good health.

The CDR3 DNA reads as TGTGCCAGCAGCTTAGGTCATAGCAATCAGCCCCAGCATTTT. This gives the protein CASSLGHSNQPQHF. The J gene is TRBJ1-5, the V gene TRBV7-9; D not resolved. The CDR3 contains 14 residues. V was pared by 1 base and J by 0 bases, with 4 bases between. Germline CDR1 reads SEHNR; CDR2 reads FQNEAQ (reference sequence).

This clone was recorded only once. The chain carries TRBV10-1 and TRBJ2-1; 9 bases match TRBD2. Germline values: CDR1 WNHNN, CDR2 SYGVQD (reference sequence). V shed 3 bases, J shed 6 bases, and the junction held 6 bases outside the gene matches. CDR3 length: 15 residues. CDR3 amino acids: CASSEAGGAGNEQFF. CDR3 DNA: TGCGCCAGCAGTGAAGCGGGGGGCGCGGGCAATGAGCAGTTCTTC.

The chain carries TRBV7-3 and TRBJ1-2; 10 bases map to TRBD1. The CDR3 covers 13 residues. Germline V gene sequence: CDR1 SGHTA, CDR2 FQGTGA. Germline trimming cut 5 bases from V and 5 bases from J; bases unmatched to any gene: 2. The CDR3 sequence: CASSRTGGYGYTF. As DNA, the CDR3 is TGTGCCAGCAGCAGGACAGGGGGGTATGGCTACACCTTC.

The rearrangement links TRBV28 to TRBJ1-2, with a weak D call TRBD1 (6 bases). V was clipped by 1 base and J by 2 bases, with 11 bases between them. This CDR3 is built from 15 residues. The germline CDR1 and CDR2 sequences are MDHEN and SYDVKM. The CDR3 DNA is TGTGCCAGCAGTTTATTGGGTACAGGGAACTATGGCTACACCTTC. Protein product: CASSLLGTGNYGYTF.

The rearrangement joins TRBV10-1 to TRBJ1-1, with D maybe TRBD1 (5 bases). Trimming shortened V by 0 bases and J by 3 bases, and 8 bases separated the two germline ends. There are 14 residues in the CDR3. CDR1 is WNHNN, CDR2 SYGVQD, per germline (reference sequence). The CDR3 DNA sequence: TGCGCCAGCAGTGAGTCGTCAGGGTACACTGAAGCTTTCTTT. Translation: CASSESSGYTEAFF.

The chain has TRBV28 and TRBJ2-5; unclear D gene. Germline V gene lookup returns CDR1 MDHEN and CDR2 SYDVKM. The length of the CDR3 is 10 residues. V lost 6 bases and J lost 4, with 3 bases in between. Here the CDR3 reads CASRLETQYF. The CDR3 bases are TGTGCCAGCAGACTAGAGACCCAGTACTTC.

The chain couples TRBV6-5 to TRBJ2-3; D is uncertain. CDR1 is MNHEY, CDR2 SVGAGI, per germline. The CDR3 runs 16 residues. V lost 1 base and J lost 5, with 16 bases in between. The CDR3: CASSYFPREAEDTQYF. The CDR3 region has the DNA TGTGCCAGCAGTTACTTTCCCCGAGAGGCCGAAGATACGCAGTATTTT.

The chain links TRBV2 to TRBJ2-7; TRBD2 matches at 15 bases. The CDR3 has 14 residues. The trim removed 8 bases at V and 4 bases at J, leaving 3 bases unmatched. Germline V CDR1 and CDR2: SNHLY, FYNNEI. This CDR3 is CASAGLAGGYEQYF. The DNA of the CDR3 is TGTGCCAGCGCCGGACTAGCGGGAGGGTACGAGCAGTACTTC.

The rearrangement uses TRBV15 and TRBJ1-1; 9 bases map to TRBD1. The CDR3 runs 16 residues. After removal of 1 base from V and 0 bases from J, the junction contained 3 bases not matched to a gene. In germline, CDR1 is LNHNV, CDR2 YYDKDF (reference sequence). The CDR3 region is CATSRGDREMNTEAFF. As DNA, the CDR3 is TGTGCCACCAGCAGAGGGGACAGGGAGATGAACACTGAAGCTTTCTTT.

J is TRBJ1-6 and V is TRBV4-2; no definite D call. Trimming pared 5 bases from V and 0 bases from J, leaving 14 bases between. The CDR3 has 17 amino acids. Germline lookup yields CDR1 LGHNA and CDR2 YNFKEQ. The CDR3 here is CASSSQTHSSYNSPLHF. DNA for the CDR3: TGTGCCAGCAGCTCTCAGACCCACAGCTCCTATAATTCACCCCTCCACTTT.

This chain uses TRBV28 with TRBJ1-2; D uncertain. The CDR3 loop spans 15 amino acids. The V gene's germline CDR1 is MDHEN and CDR2 SYDVKM. V lost 7 bases to trimming and J lost 0 bases, with 15 bases between them. CDR3: CASMGRKEPNYGYTF. The CDR3 coding sequence is TGTGCCAGCATGGGCAGGAAAGAGCCTAACTATGGCTACACCTTC.

This chain links TRBV5-1 with TRBJ2-2, with D perhaps TRBD1 (5 bases). The CDR3 is 15 amino acids. Germline CDR1 is SGHRS and CDR2 is YFSETQ. V lost 1 base, J lost 6 bases, and 13 bases lay in between. This CDR3 is CASSLQRTGPGELFF. The CDR3 DNA reads TGCGCCAGCAGCTTGCAAAGAACAGGTCCCGGGGAGCTGTTTTTT.

This clone was detected a few times. The rearrangement links TRBV11-2 to TRBJ1-6, with D maybe TRBD1 (5 bases). Trimming removed 2 bases at V and 9 bases at J, with 8 bases between. The CDR3 is made up of 13 amino acids. Germline CDR1 reads SGHAT; CDR2 reads FQNNGV. The CDR3 sequence is CASSLIRVSPLHF. CDR3 nucleotide sequence: TGTGCCAGCAGCTTAATCAGGGTTTCACCCCTCCACTTT. The full variable domain, its missing parts supplied by reference TRBV11-2 and TRBJ1-6, is EAGVAQSPRYKIIEKRQSVAFWCNPISGHATLYWYQQILGQGPKLLIQFQNNGVVDDSQLPKDRFSAERLKGVDSTLKIQPAKLEDSAVYLCASSLIRVSPLHFGNGTRLTVT.

Remarks on this clone: A junction end diverges from the germline sequence, so it may reflect a read error. The genes are TRBV20-1 and TRBJ2-7, with 7 positions matching TRBD2. This CDR3 comprises 11 residues. Per the germline V gene, CDR1 is DFQATT and CDR2 is SNEGSKA (reference sequence). This chain's CDR3 is CSARGGYVQYF. The DNA for the CDR3 is TGCAGTGCTAGGGGGGGGTACGTGCAGTACTTC.

J is TRBJ2-1 and V is TRBV13, with 11 bases lining up with TRBD1. V shed 3 bases and J 9 bases; nucleotides not matched to a gene: 10. The CDR3 sequence is 16 residues long. Looked up from germline, CDR1 is PRHDT and CDR2 is FYEKMQ (reference sequence). The CDR3 DNA reads as TGTGCCAGCAGCTTGGGGGGGACAGGGGGTCCTGGTGAGCAGTTCTTC. As protein: CASSLGGTGGPGEQFF.

V and J are TRBV10-2 and TRBJ1-5; D is perhaps TRBD1 (6 bases). The CDR3 contains 18 residues. Germline CDR1 reads WSHSY; CDR2 reads SAAADI. V dropped 6 bases and J dropped 3 bases, with 24 bases sitting between them. The CDR3 loop is CASSGLLDRWNSNQPQHF. DNA for the CDR3: TGCGCCAGCAGCGGCCTTCTAGACAGGTGGAATTCCAATCAGCCCCAGCATTTT.

The CDR3 here is CASKEGSSYNSPLHF. In DNA, the CDR3 is TGTGCCAGCAAGGAAGGGAGCTCCTATAATTCACCCCTCCACTTT. This chain connects TRBV6-4 to TRBJ1-6, with no clear D. V was clipped by 7 bases and J by 0 bases, with 10 bases between them. The CDR3 has 15 residues. Per germline, CDR1 MRHNA and CDR2 SNTAGT.

This clone has a single count. The J gene is TRBJ2-3, the V gene TRBV5-4, with D unresolved. The CDR3 length is 12 residues. V was cut by 3 bases and J by 0 bases, with 2 bases left in between. The germline CDR1 and CDR2 sequences are SGHNT and YYREEE (reference sequence). CDR3 nucleotides: TGTGCCAGCAGCTCGAGCACAGATACGCAGTATTTT. Its protein product is CASSSSTDTQYF.

V and J are TRBV7-9 and TRBJ1-2; 7 nucleotides align to TRBD1. J lost 3 bases, V lost 2 bases, and 3 bases had no gene match. CDR1 and CDR2 (germline): SEHNR, FQNEAQ (reference sequence). The CDR3 covers 14 residues. The CDR3 nucleotides are TGTGCCAGCAGCTTACAGGGACAGCACTATGGCTACACCTTC. This gives the protein CASSLQGQHYGYTF.

The chain carries TRBV7-9 and TRBJ1-1, with D possibly being TRBD1 (6 bases). CDR1 and CDR2 from the germline V gene are SEHNR and FQNEAQ (reference sequence). With 4 bases removed from V and 0 bases from J, the gap between germline ends came to 15 bases. The length of the CDR3 is 16 residues. CDR3 sequence reads: CASSWLRGPMNTEAFF. The CDR3 region has the DNA TGTGCCAGCAGCTGGCTCAGGGGCCCCATGAACACTGAAGCTTTCTTT.

This chain joins TRBV30 and TRBJ1-5; perhaps TRBD1 as D (5 bases). The germline V and J ends were trimmed by 2 bases and 1 base, with 12 bases remaining between them. The CDR3 contains 15 residues. The V gene's germline CDR1 is GTSNPN and CDR2 SVGIG (reference sequence). CDR3 sequence (DNA): TGTGCCTGGAGTAAAGGGGTCGACAGCAATCAGCCCCAGCATTTT. It yields the protein CAWSKGVDSNQPQHF.

The CDR3 region is CASSFYRDLFWTDTQYF. As DNA, the CDR3 is TGTGCCAGCAGCTTTTACAGGGATCTGTTTTGGACAGATACGCAGTATTTT. This chain joins TRBV5-6 and TRBJ2-3; a possible D gene is TRBD1 (6 bases). CDR1 SGHDT and CDR2 YYEEEE come from the germline V gene. Trimming removed 2 bases at V and 3 bases at J, with 19 bases between. This CDR3 has 17 amino acids.

The chain carries TRBV5-1 and TRBJ2-1; TRBD2 matches 9 bases. V lost 5 bases and J lost 2; bases outside the gene matches: 14. The length of the CDR3 is 18 residues. CDR1 is SGHRS, CDR2 YFSETQ, per germline. Written as DNA, the CDR3 is TGCGCCAGCAGTTCAAACCCGACTAGCGGACTCACCTACAATGAGCAGTTCTTC. It specifies CASSSNPTSGLTYNEQFF.

J is TRBJ1-4 and V is TRBV6-1; possibly TRBD1 for D (5 bases). The V gene's germline CDR1 is MNHNS and CDR2 SASEGT. Trimming removed 1 base at V and 8 bases at J, with 20 bases between. This CDR3 region has 17 residues. The CDR3: CASSEGAALRGLEKLFF. DNA for the CDR3: TGTGCCAGCAGTGAAGGTGCGGCTCTAAGGGGCCTGGAAAAACTGTTTTTT.

J is TRBJ2-5 and V is TRBV7-6; 9 bases agree with TRBD2. Trimming took 6 bases from V and 1 from J; bases not matched to a gene: 9. The CDR3 totals 16 residues. The germline gives CDR1 SGHVS, CDR2 FNYEAQ. The CDR3 loop is CASSPGLAGSQETQYF. The CDR3 DNA is TGTGCCAGCAGTCCCGGGCTAGCGGGATCCCAAGAGACCCAGTACTTC.

The chain uses TRBV4-1 and TRBJ2-3; D is perhaps TRBD1 (5 bases). Germline CDR1 reads MGHRA; CDR2 reads YSYEKL. V shed 0 bases and J shed 2 bases, with 12 bases lying between them. There are 16 residues in the CDR3. CDR3 DNA sequence: TGCGCCAGCAGCCAAGATGGGGCGGACCTCACAGATACGCAGTATTTT. Translation: CASSQDGADLTDTQYF.